This record concerns one T cell receptor (beta chain) sequence. Its antigen remains unidentified. Amplification used 60 Vbeta primers and 13 Jbeta primers. The table came from immunoSEQ multiplex PCR; TCRdb's copy has only in-frame clones and leaves some out. The sample lists almost 200,000 clones, around 79% occurring once. The record originates from a study of cytomegalovirus exposure and HLA in healthy donors. Study in general: An earlier analysis found 100 million or so unique TCR beta sequences from approximately 190 million T cells.

Study-wide findings and caveats: High sensitivity and specificity were reportedly achieved when the classifier diagnosed cytomegalovirus status. Most of the CMV-associated TCR beta chains (in a later analysis) appeared to be HLA-restricted.

Sequenced: PBMCs. The TCR sequence derives from a male donor in good health and CMV-seropositive.

The CDR3 protein is CASSTEVEQFF. In nucleotides, the CDR3 is TGTGCCAGCAGCACGGAGGTAGAGCAGTTCTTC. The V gene is TRBV9, the J gene TRBJ2-1, with a tentative D call TRBD2 (5 bases). V lost 4 bases to trimming and J lost 10 bases, with 9 bases between them. Germline V CDR1 and CDR2: SGDLS, YYNGEE. The CDR3 contains 11 residues.